This TCR beta chain stems from a study of T cell responses to AZD1222 COVID-19 vaccine. General study points: Across spike, vaccine-associated CD4 TCRs were found, dominant at 160-218 and 743-854. In all cases, repertoires were sampled only after the peak T cell response. Clonal diversity may have been underestimated in mostly white British donors.

Repertoires were generated with immunoSEQ multiplex PCR, while TCRdb's copy carries only in-frame clones and drops some. The sample includes 120,000 or so clones, 88% of them seen just once. In the case of this clone: Its antigen is unknown.

The CDR3 contains 14 residues. Germline values: CDR1 SGHTA, CDR2 FQGNSA. V dropped 7 bases and J dropped 2 bases, with 15 bases sitting between them. V and J are TRBV7-2 and TRBJ2-7; D remains unclear. The source material was peripheral blood, sampled on day 0 of AZD1222 vaccination. This receptor was taken from an adult in good health. The CDR3 coding sequence is TGTGCCAGCACCTCGTCTGGGGTGCCCTACGAGCAGTACTTC. This encodes CASTSSGVPYEQYF.